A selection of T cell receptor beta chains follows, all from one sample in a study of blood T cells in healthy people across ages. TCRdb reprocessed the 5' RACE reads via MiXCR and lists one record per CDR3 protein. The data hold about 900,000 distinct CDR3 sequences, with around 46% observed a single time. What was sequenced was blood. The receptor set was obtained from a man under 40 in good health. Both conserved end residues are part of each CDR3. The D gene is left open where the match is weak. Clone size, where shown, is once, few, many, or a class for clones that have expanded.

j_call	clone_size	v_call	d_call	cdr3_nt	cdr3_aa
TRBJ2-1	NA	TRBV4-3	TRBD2	TGCGCCAGCAGCCGAGCGGGACGGACAATCAATGAGCAGTTCTTC	CASSRAGRTINEQFF
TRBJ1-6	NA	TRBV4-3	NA	TGCGCCAGCAGCTCGCCGGGGGTAAATTCACCCCTCCACTTT	CASSSPGVNSPLHF
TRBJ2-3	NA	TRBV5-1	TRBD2	TGCGCCAGCAGCGTTCAAGCGGGGGGGCTCTCAGATACGCGGTATTTT	CASSVQAGGLSDTRYF
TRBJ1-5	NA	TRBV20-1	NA	TGCAGTGCCCTAAAGTCCCAGGGACAGCCCCAGCATTTT	CSALKSQGQPQHF
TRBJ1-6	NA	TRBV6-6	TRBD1	TGTGCCAGCATTCCTCCGGGACAGGGTGACTCACCCCTCCACTTT	CASIPPGQGDSPLHF
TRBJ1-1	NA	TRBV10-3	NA	TGTGCCATCAGTGAGTTGGCGGAGAGGAACACTGAAGCTTTCTTT	CAISELAERNTEAFF
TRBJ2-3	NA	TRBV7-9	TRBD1	TGTGCCAGCAGCCCAGACAGGGGGCTGGCGACAGATACGCAGTATTTT	CASSPDRGLATDTQYF
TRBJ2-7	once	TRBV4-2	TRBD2	TGTGCCAGCAGCCAGACTAGCGGGGGGGTTAATGAGCAGTACTTC	CASSQTSGGVNEQYF
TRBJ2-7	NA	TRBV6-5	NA	TGTGCCCAGAGGAGGGGCGCCAGGAACGAGCAGTACTTC	CAQRRGARNEQYF
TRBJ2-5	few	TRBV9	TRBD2	TGTGCCAGCAGCGTAGACCCTAGCGGGGGACAAGAGACCCAGTACTTC	CASSVDPSGGQETQYF
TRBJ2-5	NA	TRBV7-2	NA	TGTGCCAGCAGCCCAGGGCTACTGAGGCAAGAGACCCAGTACTTC	CASSPGLLRQETQYF
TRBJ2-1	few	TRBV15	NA	TGTGCCACCAGCAGAGATGGCCCCGCGGATGAGCAGTTCTTC	CATSRDGPADEQFF
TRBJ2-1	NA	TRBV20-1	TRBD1	TGCAGTGCCCGTCAGGACAGGGGCCATCTTGAGCAGTTCTTC	CSARQDRGHLEQFF
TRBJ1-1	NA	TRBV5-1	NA	TGCGCCATAGGACCCAGGAGCACTGAAGCTTTCTTT	CAIGPRSTEAFF
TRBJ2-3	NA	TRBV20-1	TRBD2	TGCAGTGGTCTGACTAGCGCGGATACGCAGTATTTT	CSGLTSADTQYF
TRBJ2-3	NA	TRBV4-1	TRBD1	TGCGCCAGCAGCCCCTGGACAGGGGGTCAGGATACGCAGTATTTT	CASSPWTGGQDTQYF
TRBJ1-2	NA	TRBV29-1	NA	TGCAGCGTTGAAAGGGGAGGGGGTCACTATGGCTACACCTTC	CSVERGGGHYGYTF
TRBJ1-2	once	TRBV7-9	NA	TGTGCCAGCAGCCCGCAGAATACTAACTATGGCTACACCTTC	CASSPQNTNYGYTF
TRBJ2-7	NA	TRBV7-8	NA	TGTGCCAGCTCATGGGACAACTCCTACGAGCAGTACTTC	CASSWDNSYEQYF
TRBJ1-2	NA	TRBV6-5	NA	TGTGCCAGCAGTTATGACAAAGGTGGCTACACCTTC	CASSYDKGGYTF
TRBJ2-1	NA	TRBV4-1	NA	TGCGCCAGCAGCCAAGATGAGCGGAGCGAGCAGTTCTTC	CASSQDERSEQFF
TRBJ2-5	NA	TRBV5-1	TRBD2	TGCGCCAGCAGCTCCGGGACTAGCGGGGACTCCTACAATGAGCAGTACTTC	CASSSGTSGDSYNEQYF
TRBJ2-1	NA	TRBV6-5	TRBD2	TGTGCCAGCAAATCGACTAGCCGGCGGAATGAGCAGTTCTTC	CASKSTSRRNEQFF
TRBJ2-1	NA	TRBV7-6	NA	TGTGCCAGCAGCTTAGAGGCAGATCCCTACAATGAGCAGTTCTTC	CASSLEADPYNEQFF
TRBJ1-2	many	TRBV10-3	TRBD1	TGTGCCATCAGTGACTTGTCTGGACAGGGCTATGGCTACACCTTC	CAISDLSGQGYGYTF
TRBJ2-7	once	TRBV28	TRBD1	TGTGCCAGCAGTTCCGGGACAGCAGCATCCTACGAGCAGTACTTC	CASSSGTAASYEQYF
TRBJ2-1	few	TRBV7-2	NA	TGTGCCAGCAGCGCCAGCAGGGGGGGTGAGCAGTTCTTC	CASSASRGGEQFF
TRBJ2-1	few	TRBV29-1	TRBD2	TGCAGCGTTGAGGGGGGGTACAATGAGCAGTTCTTC	CSVEGGYNEQFF
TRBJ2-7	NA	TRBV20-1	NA	TGCAGTGCGGCCTACTTATCCTCCTACGAGCAGTACTTC	CSAAYLSSYEQYF
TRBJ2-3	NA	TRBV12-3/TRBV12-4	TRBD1	TGTGCCAGCAGTTTTATTAGGGGGCGAACAGATACGCAGTATTTT	CASSFIRGRTDTQYF
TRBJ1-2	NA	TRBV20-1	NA	TGCAGTGCTAGAGACCCGCCGACTGACTACACCTTC	CSARDPPTDYTF
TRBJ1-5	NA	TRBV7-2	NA	TGTGCCAGCAGCCCCCTTAACAGTGATCAGCCCCAGCATTTT	CASSPLNSDQPQHF
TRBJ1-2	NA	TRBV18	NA	TGTGCCAGCTCACCTCGGGACGGCAATGGCTACACCTTC	CASSPRDGNGYTF
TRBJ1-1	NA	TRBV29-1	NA	TGCAGCGTTGAAGAGGGGAGGCACACTGAAGCTTTCTTT	CSVEEGRHTEAFF
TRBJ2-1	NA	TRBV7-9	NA	TGTGGATCCGAGGCAGGGTTAAACAATGAGCAGTTCTTC	CGSEAGLNNEQFF
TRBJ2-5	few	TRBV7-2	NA	TGTGCCAGCAGCCAACGGAGGTTACTACAAGAGACCCAGTACTTC	CASSQRRLLQETQYF
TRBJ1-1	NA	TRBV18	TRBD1	TGTGCCTCCGGGACAGGGAATTCTGAAGCTTTCTTT	CASGTGNSEAFF
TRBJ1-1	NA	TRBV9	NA	TGTGCCAGCGCCAGTTGGAACACTGAAGCTTTCTTT	CASASWNTEAFF
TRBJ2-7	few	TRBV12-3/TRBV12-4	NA	TGTGCCAGCAGCCCGGACCTAGCCTTGTACTTC	CASSPDLALYF
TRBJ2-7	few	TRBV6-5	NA	TGTGCCAGCACCGCCGGTTACGAGCAGTACTTC	CASTAGYEQYF
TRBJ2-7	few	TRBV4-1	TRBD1	TGCGCCAGCAGCCAGGGACCGGGACAGGTAACCTACGAGCAGTACTTC	CASSQGPGQVTYEQYF